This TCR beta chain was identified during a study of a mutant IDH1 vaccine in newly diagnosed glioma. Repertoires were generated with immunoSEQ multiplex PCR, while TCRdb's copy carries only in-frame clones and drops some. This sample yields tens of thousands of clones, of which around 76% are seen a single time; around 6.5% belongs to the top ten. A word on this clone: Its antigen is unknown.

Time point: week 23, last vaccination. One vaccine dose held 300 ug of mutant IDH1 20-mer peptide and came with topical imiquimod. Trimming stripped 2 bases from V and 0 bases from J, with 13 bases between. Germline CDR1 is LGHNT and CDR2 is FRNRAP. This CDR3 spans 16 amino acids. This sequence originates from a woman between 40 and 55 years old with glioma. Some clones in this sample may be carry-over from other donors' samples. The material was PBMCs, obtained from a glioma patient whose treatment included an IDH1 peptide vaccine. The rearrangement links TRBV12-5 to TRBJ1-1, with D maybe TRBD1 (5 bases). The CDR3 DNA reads TGTGCTAGTGGTTTGACCCGGGGACCCATGAACACTGAAGCTTTCTTT. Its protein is CASGLTRGPMNTEAFF.